This TCR beta chain was retrieved from a study of graft-versus-host responses after intestinal transplantation. The overall study: The recipients all started with anti-thymocyte globulin induction and then took tacrolimus and steroids for 3 to 4 years.

Whole-study findings and limits: Recipient marrow harbored GvH clones, some of which surfaced first in ileum or blood.

The table came from immunoSEQ multiplex PCR; TCRdb's copy has only in-frame clones and leaves some out. The table shows around 29,000 clones, with 70% to 90% occurring only once. With respect to this clone: What it binds is unknown.

This CDR3 is built from 15 residues. V was clipped by 5 bases and J by 3 bases; unmatched bases: 10. Per germline, CDR1 MNHNY and CDR2 SVGAGI (reference sequence). This TCR was sampled from a human patient who received an intestinal transplant, so some T cells may come from the graft donor. J is TRBJ2-7 and V is TRBV6-6; 7 bases are a match to TRBD1. The material was PBMCs, obtained nearly 470 days after intestinal transplantation. CDR3 sequence (DNA): TGTGCCAGCAGTACCGGGCAGGGGGTCTTCTACGAGCAGTACTTC. Protein sequence: CASSTGQGVFYEQYF.